Included here is one T cell receptor beta chain sequence, with context. This specimen belongs to a study of T cells in Graves' hyperthyroidism and ophthalmopathy. Researchers barred patients who had uncontrolled infection, other autoimmune disease, pregnancy or lactation. Together with thyroid ultrasound, orbital computed tomography, serum thyroxine and TRAb, clinical symptoms were used for diagnoses. Germline V gene sequence: CDR1 MDHEN, CDR2 SYDVKM. The CDR3 runs 14 residues. The V end lost 2 bases, the J end lost 0 bases, and 7 bases lay between the germline ends. RNA transcripts yielded amplified TCR beta CDR3 regions. An initial round of RT-PCR targeting the TCR CDR3 relied on the HTBI primer set. One entry per CDR3 protein results from TCRdb running MiXCR on the multiplex PCR reads. The sample lists some 600,000 distinct CDR3 sequences; over 11% were seen once.

This chain connects TRBV28 to TRBJ1-1; D unclear. Sequencing was done on a sample of blood. This receptor was obtained from a woman aged 30 to 39 with Graves' hyperthyroidism that later progressed to Graves' ophthalmopathy. The CDR3 spells CASSLHSVNTEAFF. The CDR3 region has the DNA TGTGCCAGCAGTTTACACTCCGTGAACACTGAAGCTTTCTTT.